Listed here are 14 T cell receptor beta chains from one sample, sequenced in a study of T-cell memory formation after mild COVID-19. TCRdb re-called the 5' RACE reads through MiXCR, storing one row per CDR3 protein. The data hold about 250,000 distinct CDR3 sequences, with 15% observed a single time. Input material: PBMCs or a T cell subset sorted from them (not recorded which). All receptors come from an adult woman who had mild COVID-19 (a few samples of this study predate the infection). Cell type and time point are not known.

The chain combines TRBV6-5 with TRBJ2-7; D may be TRBD2 (5 bases). Germline CDR1 MNHEY, CDR2 SVGAGI. Deletions cut 1 base from V and 6 bases from J, with 13 bases between. The CDR3 is 14 amino acids. CDR3 sequence: CASSYFGVSSEQYF. The CDR3 DNA follows: TGTGCCAGCAGTTACTTCGGGGTTTCTTCCGAGCAGTACTTC.

This chain uses TRBV7-8 with TRBJ2-7, with 11 bases identical to TRBD2. Germline CDR1 and CDR2: SGHVS and FQNEAQ. The CDR3 is 20 amino acids. J was trimmed by 0 bases and V by 1 base; bases with no gene match: 14. In DNA form, the CDR3 reads TGTGCCAGCAGCTTAGAGGGGACTAGCGGTTGGGAAACGAGCTCCTACGAGCAGTACTTC. It specifies CASSLEGTSGWETSSYEQYF.

Only a few counts were recorded for this clonotype. The chain recombines TRBV14 with TRBJ2-3, with no clear D. The CDR3 is 13 amino acids. The V and J ends lost 1 base and 0 bases respectively, with 2 bases between them. Germline V gives CDR1 SGHDN, CDR2 FVKESK. As DNA, the CDR3 is TGTGCCAGCAGCCAAGTGAGCACAGATACGCAGTATTTT. Translating gives CASSQVSTDTQYF.

This clonotype came up a few times. The J gene is TRBJ2-1, the V gene TRBV5-5; TRBD2 matches 8 bases. The ends lost 1 base at V and 7 bases at J; junction bases unmatched: 4. From germline, CDR1 is SGHKS and CDR2 YYEKEE (reference sequence). This CDR3 spans 14 amino acids. Here the CDR3 DNA reads TGTGCCAGCAGCTTGCGGGAGGGTGGGAATGAGCAGTTCTTC. Encoded protein: CASSLREGGNEQFF.

This clonotype was found a few times. The missing conserved phenylalanine or tryptophan at the end of this CDR3 makes a read error likely. The CDR3 loop reads CASSWTGTGLTDTQYS. As DNA, the CDR3 is TGTGCCAGCAGTTGGACCGGGACAGGGCTGACAGATACGCAGTATTCT. The rearrangement links TRBV6-5 to TRBJ2-3; TRBD1 matches 9 bases. The trim removed 4 bases at V and 3 bases at J, leaving 8 bases unmatched. Germline V lookup: CDR1 MNHEY, CDR2 SVGAGI. The CDR3 has 16 amino acids.

The table lists this clonotype with a few counts. This chain links TRBV11-2 with TRBJ2-1; D gene unclear. The CDR3 covers 16 residues. Germline CDR1 reads SGHAT; CDR2 reads FQNNGV. V lost 1 base and J 0 bases, leaving 10 bases between the germline ends. The CDR3 bases are TGTGCCAGCAGCTTAGGGGGAATGAGCTCCTACAATGAGCAGTTCTTC. Its protein is CASSLGGMSSYNEQFF.

On this clonotype: Germline is not matched at one junction end, which may reflect a read error. This rearrangement joins TRBV30 to TRBJ2-7; D tentatively reads TRBD1 or TRBD2 (5 bases each). Germline V gene data show CDR1 as GTSNPN and CDR2 as SVGIG (reference sequence). The CDR3 is made up of 14 amino acids. CDR3 amino acids: CASTSREITYEKYF. The CDR3 DNA reads TGTGCCTCCACGTCCAGGGAGATAACCTACGAGAAGTACTTC. Variable domain in full (rest from reference TRBV30 and TRBJ2-7): SQTIHQWPATLVQPVGSPLSLECTVEGTSNPNLYWYRQAAGRGLQLLFYSVGIGQISSEVPQNLSASRPQDRQFILSSKKLLLSDSGFYLCASTSREITYEKYFGPGTRLTVT.

The rearrangement links TRBV6-2 or TRBV6-3 to TRBJ2-3; D is perhaps TRBD1 or TRBD2 (6 bases each). V lost 2 bases and J 5 bases, leaving 14 bases between the germline ends. This CDR3 comprises 15 residues. The germline V gene encodes CDR1 MNHEY and CDR2 SVGEGT. DNA for the CDR3: TGTGCCAGCAGTTACCGACGAGGGGGGAAAGATACGCAGTATTTT. This encodes CASSYRRGGKDTQYF.

This chain uses TRBV5-5 with TRBJ1-2; a weak D match, TRBD1 (5 bases). Trimming removed 0 bases from V and 8 bases from J, with 14 bases in between. This CDR3 region has 14 residues. Germline-derived CDR1 and CDR2 are SGHKS and YYEKEE (reference sequence). The CDR3 is CASSLDGGAVGYTF. CDR3 nucleotides: TGTGCCAGCAGCTTGGATGGGGGAGCGGTCGGCTACACCTTC. The full variable domain, completed using reference TRBV5-5 and TRBJ1-2, is DAGVTQSPTHLIKTRGQQVTLRCSPISGHKSVSWYQQVLGQGPQFIFQYYEKEERGRGNFPDRFSARQFPNYSSELNVNALLLGDSALYLCASSLDGGAVGYTFGSGTRLTVV.

There are a few counts of this clonotype. The rearrangement joins TRBV7-9 to TRBJ2-5; 8 positions match TRBD2. V gave up 2 bases and J gave up 5 bases; unmatched junction bases: 7. This CDR3 is 15 amino acids long. The germline gives CDR1 SEHNR, CDR2 FQNEAQ (reference sequence). The CDR3 sequence: CASSLPSGSYETQYF. CDR3 nucleotides: TGTGCCAGCAGCTTACCAAGCGGGAGTTACGAGACCCAGTACTTC. Complete variable domain (other parts from reference TRBV7-9 and TRBJ2-5): DTGVSQNPRHKITKRGQNVTFRCDPISEHNRLYWYRQTLGQGPEFLTYFQNEAQLEKSRLLSDRFSAERPKGSFSTLEIQRTEQGDSAMYLCASSLPSGSYETQYFGPGTRLLVL.

The table lists this clonotype with a few counts. The chain combines TRBV9 with TRBJ2-7; TRBD1 matches at 8 bases. The CDR3 runs 15 residues. Germline lookup yields CDR1 SGDLS and CDR2 YYNGEE. The trim removed 3 bases at V and 2 bases at J, leaving 7 bases unmatched. CDR3 protein: CASSAGPGQAYEQYF. CDR3 sequence (DNA): TGTGCCAGCAGCGCCGGACCGGGACAGGCCTACGAGCAGTACTTC.

This chain connects TRBV12-3 or TRBV12-4 to TRBJ1-3; a weak D match, TRBD1 (6 bases). The CDR3 totals 16 residues. Trimming pared 6 bases from V and 0 bases from J, leaving 15 bases between. CDR3 nucleotides: TGTGCCAGCAGCCGCGCCGACAGGAGCTCTGGAAACACCATATATTTT. It encodes CASSRADRSSGNTIYF.

A few counts support this clonotype. The genes are TRBV11-3 and TRBJ2-2, with D hard to call. Trimming removed 5 bases from V and 7 bases from J, with 14 bases in between. From germline, CDR1 is SGHNT and CDR2 YENEEA. This CDR3 has 14 residues. The CDR3 spells CASSPSRGLGELFF. The CDR3 DNA is TGTGCCAGCAGCCCGAGTCGAGGCCTCGGGGAGCTGTTTTTT.

There are many counts of this clonotype. The rearrangement joins TRBV15 to TRBJ2-3; maybe TRBD1 (6 bases). The V end was cut by 8 bases, the J end by 3 bases, with 9 bases between. The germline V gene has CDR1 LNHNV and CDR2 YYDKDF (reference sequence). This CDR3 contains 12 residues. The CDR3 protein is CATSQGTDTQYF. The CDR3 coding sequence is TGTGCCACCTCACAGGGTACAGATACGCAGTATTTT.